The source of this T cell receptor beta chain is a study of blood T cell repertoires in COVID-19. This clone was seen only a few times. Profiling relied on immunoSEQ multiplex PCR, and the TCRdb table lists in-frame clones only, not all of them. The sample holds fewer than 250,000 clones, 80% seen once. CDR1 is WNHNN and CDR2 is SYGVQD in the germline V gene (reference sequence). The length of the CDR3 is 15 residues. V dropped 2 bases and J dropped 8; count of bases not matched to a gene: 3. Specimen: peripheral blood. The chain couples TRBV10-1 to TRBJ2-1; 13 bases fit TRBD2. The receptor was isolated from a man between 60 and 70 years old with acute or convalescent COVID-19. For the CDR3, the DNA is TGCGCCAGCAGTGAGGGACTAGCGGGAGCAGATGAGCAGTTCTTC. Encoded protein: CASSEGLAGADEQFF.